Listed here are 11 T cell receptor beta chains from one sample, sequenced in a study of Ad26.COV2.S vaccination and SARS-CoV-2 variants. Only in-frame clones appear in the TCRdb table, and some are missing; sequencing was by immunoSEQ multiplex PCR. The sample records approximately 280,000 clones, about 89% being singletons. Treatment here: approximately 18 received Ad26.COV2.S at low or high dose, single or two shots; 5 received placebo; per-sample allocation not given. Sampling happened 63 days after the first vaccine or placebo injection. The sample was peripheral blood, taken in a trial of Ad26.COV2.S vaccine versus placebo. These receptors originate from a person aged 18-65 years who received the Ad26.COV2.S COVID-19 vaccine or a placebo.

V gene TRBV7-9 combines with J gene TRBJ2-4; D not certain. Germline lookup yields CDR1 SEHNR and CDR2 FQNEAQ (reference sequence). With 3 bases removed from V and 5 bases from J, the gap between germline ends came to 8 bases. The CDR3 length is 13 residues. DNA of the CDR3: TGTGCCAGCAGCTTGGATAGCCAAAACATTCAGTACTTC. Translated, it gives CASSLDSQNIQYF.

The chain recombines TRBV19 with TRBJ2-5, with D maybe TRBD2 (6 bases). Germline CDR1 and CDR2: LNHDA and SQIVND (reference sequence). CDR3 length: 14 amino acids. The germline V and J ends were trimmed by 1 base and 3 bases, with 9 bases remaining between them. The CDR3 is CASSIGGGEETQYF. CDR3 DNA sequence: TGTGCCAGTAGTATAGGCGGCGGGGAAGAGACCCAGTACTTC.

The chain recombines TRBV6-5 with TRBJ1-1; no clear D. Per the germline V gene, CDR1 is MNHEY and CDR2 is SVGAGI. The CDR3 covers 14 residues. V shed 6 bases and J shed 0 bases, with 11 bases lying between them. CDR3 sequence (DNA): TGTGCCAGCAGCCGTAAAGTTCTGAACACTGAAGCTTTCTTT. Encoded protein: CASSRKVLNTEAFF.

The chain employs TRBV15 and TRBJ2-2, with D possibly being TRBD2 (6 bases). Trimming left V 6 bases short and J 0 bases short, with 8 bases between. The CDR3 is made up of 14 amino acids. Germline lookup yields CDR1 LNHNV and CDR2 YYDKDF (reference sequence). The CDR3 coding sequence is TGTGCCACCAGTAGGACTACGAACACCGGGGAGCTGTTTTTT. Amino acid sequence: CATSRTTNTGELFF.

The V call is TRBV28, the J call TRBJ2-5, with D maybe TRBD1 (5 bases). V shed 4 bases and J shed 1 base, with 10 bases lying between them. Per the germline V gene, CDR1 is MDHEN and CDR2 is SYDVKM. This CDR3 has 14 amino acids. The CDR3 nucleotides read TGTGCCAGCAGTTATATTGACAGCCAAGAGACCCAGTACTTC. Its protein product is CASSYIDSQETQYF.

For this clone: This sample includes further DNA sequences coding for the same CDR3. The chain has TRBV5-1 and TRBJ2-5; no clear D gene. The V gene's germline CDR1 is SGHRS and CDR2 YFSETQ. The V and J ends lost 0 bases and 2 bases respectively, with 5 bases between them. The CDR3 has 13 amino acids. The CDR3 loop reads CASSLGGQETQYF. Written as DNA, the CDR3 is TGCGCCAGCAGCTTGGGCGGTCAAGAGACCCAGTACTTC. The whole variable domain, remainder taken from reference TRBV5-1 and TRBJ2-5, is KAGVTQTPRYLIKTRGQQVTLSCSPISGHRSVSWYQQTPGQGLQFLFEYFSETQRNKGNFPGRFSGRQFSNSRSEMNVSTLELGDSALYLCASSLGGQETQYFGPGTRLLVL.

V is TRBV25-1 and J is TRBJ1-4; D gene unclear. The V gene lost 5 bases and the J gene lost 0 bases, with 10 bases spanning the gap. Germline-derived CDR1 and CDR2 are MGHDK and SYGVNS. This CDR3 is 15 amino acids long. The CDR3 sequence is CASSTAGPTNEKLFF. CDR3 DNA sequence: TGTGCCAGCAGTACAGCGGGCCCAACTAATGAAAAACTGTTTTTT.

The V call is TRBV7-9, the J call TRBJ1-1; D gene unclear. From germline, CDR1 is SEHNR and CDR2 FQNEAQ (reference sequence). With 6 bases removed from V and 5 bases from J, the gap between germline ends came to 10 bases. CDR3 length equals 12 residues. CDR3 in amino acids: CASRLGWTEAFF. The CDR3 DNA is TGTGCCAGCAGGTTGGGTTGGACTGAAGCTTTCTTT.

The chain's CDR3 is CASSLSGLFNEKLFF. The CDR3 bases are TGCGCCAGCAGCTTGTCGGGACTCTTTAATGAAAAACTGTTTTTT. The chain employs TRBV5-1 and TRBJ1-4; TRBD1 might be the D (5 bases). Germline V lookup: CDR1 SGHRS, CDR2 YFSETQ. The CDR3 runs 15 residues. Trimming pared 1 base from V and 4 bases from J, leaving 11 bases between. The variable domain in full, completed from reference TRBV5-1 and TRBJ1-4, reads KAGVTQTPRYLIKTRGQQVTLSCSPISGHRSVSWYQQTPGQGLQFLFEYFSETQRNKGNFPGRFSGRQFSNSRSEMNVSTLELGDSALYLCASSLSGLFNEKLFFGSGTQLSVL.

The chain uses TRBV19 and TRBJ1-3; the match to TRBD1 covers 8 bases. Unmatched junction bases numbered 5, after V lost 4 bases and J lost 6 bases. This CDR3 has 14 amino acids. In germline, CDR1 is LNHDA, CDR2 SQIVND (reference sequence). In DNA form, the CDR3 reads TGTGCCAGTAGTACCGGGACAGGATTAAACACCATATATTTT. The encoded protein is CASSTGTGLNTIYF.

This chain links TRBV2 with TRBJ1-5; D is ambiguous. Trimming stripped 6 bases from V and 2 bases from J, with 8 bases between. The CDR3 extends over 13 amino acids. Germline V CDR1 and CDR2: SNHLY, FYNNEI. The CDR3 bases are TGTGCCAGCAGAGCCGGGGGCAATCAGCCCCAGCATTTT. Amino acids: CASRAGGNQPQHF.